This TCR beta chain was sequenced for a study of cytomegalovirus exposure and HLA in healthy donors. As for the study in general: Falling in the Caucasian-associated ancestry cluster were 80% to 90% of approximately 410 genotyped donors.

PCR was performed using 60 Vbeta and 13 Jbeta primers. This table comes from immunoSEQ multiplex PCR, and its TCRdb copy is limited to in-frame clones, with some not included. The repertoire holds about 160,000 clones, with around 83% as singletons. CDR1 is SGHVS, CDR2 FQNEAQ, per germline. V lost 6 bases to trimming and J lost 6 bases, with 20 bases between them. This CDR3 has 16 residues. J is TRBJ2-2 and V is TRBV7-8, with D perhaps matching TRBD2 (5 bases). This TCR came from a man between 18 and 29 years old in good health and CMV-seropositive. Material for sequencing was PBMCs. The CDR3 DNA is TGTGCCAGCAGTTTTCGGTTCGGGCAGGAGGCCGGGGAGCTGTTTTTT. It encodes CASSFRFGQEAGELFF.